This T cell receptor beta chain is from a study of CD8+CD57+ T cells in acquired aplastic anemia. Study-level information: Mean yield of DNA from sorted CD4+ and CD8+ cells was 3 to 3.5 ug. Study observations and caveats: Between patients and controls, over 25 CD8+ CDR3 sequences were found in common.

The CDR3 sequence is 12 residues long. Per germline, CDR1 SNHLY and CDR2 FYNNEI. Deletions cut 5 bases from V and 6 bases from J, with 11 bases between. This clonotype was detected many times. Antigen: not known. It was genomic DNA that served as the template for profiling TCR beta VDJ and CDR3. From the reads, TCRdb called clonotypes with MiXCR, one entry per CDR3 protein. In the table there are roughly 300,000 distinct CDR3 sequences, roughly three fifths of which are singletons. The chain is built from TRBV2 and TRBJ2-7; perhaps TRBD1 as D (6 bases). Sequenced material: sorted CD4+, CD8+, or CD8+CD57+ T cells (not recorded which) from PBMCs. The receptor comes from a human donor with severe aplastic anemia or a healthy control (not recorded which). This CDR3 reads CASSQQGFEQYF. Here the CDR3 DNA reads TGTGCCAGCAGTCAACAGGGCTTCGAGCAGTACTTC.